The entry below describes one T cell receptor (beta chain). This clone was seen once. Its antigen is unknown. One base away there is no much larger clone; base qualities are not given. The sample belongs to a study of blood T cell repertoires in COVID-19 (dated by TCRdb to 2018 to 2021). At the level of the whole study: Collaborator samples came from the United States, Italy and Spain and covered acute and convalescent phases of COVID-19. The material from the prospective study consisted of cDNA or gDNA derived from T cells, B-cell-depleted T cells, or PBMCs. The samples were drawn from the first 160 participants of the ongoing ImmuneRACE study and from 1,254 subjects provided by 6 global collaborators. The dataset comprised deeply sampled blood TCRbeta repertoires from subjects exposed to, actively infected with, or recovered from COVID-19. Where available, HLA class I and class II types were obtained from metadata supplied by the sample provider rather than from assay-based typing. Sample metadata almost always included a de-identified subject ID, COVID-19 status, age in years and sex. The repertoires were released in a freely available public database meant as a resource for research on the immune response to SARS-CoV-2. The research as a whole found: How much clinical and demographic metadata was included differed by source and by participant, and the metadata was provided uncurated.

Participants in the prospective study were enrolled through a virtual design, were aged roughly 18 to 100 years, and lived in 24 United States geographic areas. Cohort assignment in the prospective study relied on participant-reported clinical history from a screening survey and a study questionnaire. Mobile phlebotomists in the prospective study collected whole blood, serum and a nasopharyngeal or oropharyngeal swab from every participant. Additional blood draws and questionnaires over an approximately two-month period could optionally be provided by prospective study participants. Prospective study blood samples were shipped either frozen or at room temperature before DNA extraction. TCRbeta CDR3 regions were amplified from genomic DNA by means of the immunoSEQ Assay, a bias-controlled multiplex PCR. As for the authors' bioinformatics: The number of nucleated cells in each sample was estimated by amplification of reference gene primers within the assay. To quantify the absolute abundance of each unique TCRbeta CDR3 rearrangement, sequence reads were collapsed and filtered. Productive Simpson clonality was computed per sample as the square root of Simpson's diversity index over productive rearrangements. TCRdb mirrors the immuneACCESS table, restricted to in-frame sequences. Some clones are absent from its copies; in checked studies, under half trace to an unresolved V gene, and the reason for the others is unknown. V and J calls and clone size follow that table, whereas D and trimming were derived from the DNA. This sample gives approximately 220,000 clones in total; about 84% of them show up just once. 7.4% of the sample goes to the ten largest clones.

Trimming takes 5 bases off V and 2 bases off J; junction bases not matched to a gene: 5. The CDR3, from cysteine to phenylalanine, totals 16 residues. Kept here is only the CDR3 DNA, which spans 48 bases and is read in frame from base 1. From the germline V gene, CDR1 is MDHEN and CDR2 is SYDVKM. The V gene is TRBV28 and the J gene is TRBJ2-3; 12 nucleotides in the junction match TRBD2. This sequence originates from a woman in her forties with acute COVID-19. Sequenced input: PBMCs or T cells enriched from blood (not recorded which). The CDR3 reads CASSPGLAGLTDTQYF. The bases read TGTGCCAGCAGTCCAGGACTAGCGGGACTCACAGATACGCAGTATTTT.